This T cell receptor beta chain was found in a study of OX40 agonist ivuxolimab in advanced cancers. Study details: Patients were around 83% male with ages roughly 20 to 80, mean approximately 62. Study results and caveats: Dosing at 0.1 to 3.0 mg/kg was accompanied by clonal expansion of CD4+ and CD8+ blood T cells by week 6.

With regard to this clone: The antigen remains undetermined.

Patients were ruled out by autoimmune disease history or systemic immunosuppression. Germline V gene lookup returns CDR1 PRHDT and CDR2 FYEKMQ (reference sequence). The CDR3 sequence is 12 residues long. V dropped 4 bases and J dropped 6 bases, with 10 bases sitting between them. Libraries were prepared by immunoSEQ multiplex PCR; TCRdb keeps only in-frame clonotypes and omits some of them. The table shows 35,000 to 45,000 clones, with under 95% occurring only once. The TCR was taken from an adult with an advanced solid tumor such as melanoma, head and neck, liver or kidney cancer. The V and J genes are TRBV13 and TRBJ2-7; D is possibly TRBD2 (5 bases). This specimen consisted of CD4+ or CD8+ T cells sorted from blood, obtained in a trial of the OX40 agonist ivuxolimab. CDR3 sequence: CASSSEGTEQYF. CDR3 in DNA: TGTGCCAGCAGCTCAGAGGGAACCGAGCAGTACTTC.